This TCR beta chain was identified in a study of blood T cell repertoires in COVID-19. Libraries were prepared by immunoSEQ multiplex PCR; TCRdb keeps only in-frame clonotypes and omits some of them. The table shows tens of thousands of clones, with 90% occurring only once. V was cut by 3 bases and J by 8 bases, with 11 bases left in between. CDR3 length equals 13 residues. The J gene is TRBJ2-4, the V gene TRBV12-3 or TRBV12-4; D not certain. Sequenced: peripheral blood. This receptor was taken from an elderly woman with active COVID-19. The CDR3 loop is CASSLGAVDIQYF. The DNA for the CDR3 is TGTGCCAGCAGTTTGGGCGCCGTGGACATTCAGTACTTC.